Below are 14 T cell receptor beta chains sequenced from a single sample in a study of vaccination effects on CD4 cells after COVID-19. Only in-frame clones appear in the TCRdb table, and some are missing; sequencing was by immunoSEQ multiplex PCR. The sample contains about 24,000 clones, approximately 70% of which appear only once. Which antigens these TCRs recognize remains unknown. Prior to sequencing, the ViraFEST assay stimulated PBMC with viral peptide pools, which expanded the antigen-specific CD4+ T cells. CD4+ T cells were isolated after 10 days of culture. It was two doses of either the BNT162b2 or mRNA-1273 vaccine that participants received. The sequencing here drew on CD4+ T cells from PBMCs cultured with SARS-CoV-2 spike peptides, taken after COVID-19 vaccination. These receptors were obtained from a human donor who received a COVID-19 vaccine.

This sequence joins TRBV6-4 and TRBJ2-1; D unclear. The CDR3 runs 12 residues. V was trimmed by 10 bases and J by 3 bases, leaving 10 bases between them. Germline V lookup: CDR1 MRHNA, CDR2 SNTAGT. The CDR3 region is CANRTFYNEQFF. The CDR3 DNA reads as TGTGCCAACCGGACCTTCTACAATGAGCAGTTCTTC.

V usage is TRBV6-5 and J usage is TRBJ2-7, with a possible D match to TRBD2 (6 bases). Per the germline V gene, CDR1 is MNHEY and CDR2 is SVGAGI. The CDR3 consists of 15 residues. With 6 bases removed from V and 0 bases from J, the gap between germline ends came to 15 bases. The CDR3 bases are TGTGCCAGCAGAGTGCCGGACGGGAGCTCCTACGAGCAGTACTTC. Amino acids: CASRVPDGSSYEQYF.

This clone has only a few counts. V and J are TRBV7-9 and TRBJ1-1; TRBD1 might be the D (6 bases). This CDR3 has 13 residues. Germline assignment: CDR1 SEHNR and CDR2 FQNEAQ (reference sequence). Trimming cost V 4 bases and J 7 bases, with 13 bases left between them. CDR3: CASSSLGAGEAFF. The CDR3, as DNA: TGTGCCAGCAGCTCCCTGGGGGCCGGTGAAGCTTTCTTT.

The chain recombines TRBV12-5 with TRBJ2-7; 8 bases are a match to TRBD2. The CDR3 sequence is 14 residues long. The V gene's germline CDR1 is LGHNT and CDR2 FRNRAP. Germline trimming cut 6 bases from V and 0 bases from J; bases unmatched to any gene: 4. The CDR3 loop reads CASGPGTSSYEQYF. CDR3 sequence (DNA): TGTGCTAGTGGACCCGGGACTAGCTCCTACGAGCAGTACTTC.

The genes are TRBV6-1 and TRBJ2-3; 8 positions agree with TRBD1. Per germline, CDR1 MNHNS and CDR2 SASEGT. This CDR3 is built from 15 residues. The ends lost 3 bases at V and 3 bases at J; junction bases unmatched: 5. For the CDR3, the DNA is TGTGCCAGCAGTGACGGGCAGGGGGCGACAGATACGCAGTATTTT. Protein sequence: CASSDGQGATDTQYF.

The chain is built from TRBV18 and TRBJ1-6, with 7 nucleotides matching TRBD1. Germline values: CDR1 KGHSH, CDR2 LQKENI. The trim removed 6 bases at V and 10 bases at J, leaving 12 bases unmatched. This CDR3 comprises 15 residues. As DNA, the CDR3 is TGTGCCAGCTCCGGACCCGACAGGGTTGGGTCACCCCTCCACTTT. Translated, it gives CASSGPDRVGSPLHF.

The chain recombines TRBV29-1 with TRBJ1-3; unclear D gene. The CDR3 is 11 amino acids. Germline lookup yields CDR1 SQVTM and CDR2 ANQGSEA. Trimming took off 4 bases at V and 4 bases at J, with 5 bases between the two ends. CDR3 sequence: CSVVQGNTIYF. The CDR3 coding sequence is TGCAGCGTTGTGCAGGGAAACACCATATATTTT. Filled out from reference TRBV29-1 and TRBJ1-3, the complete variable domain reads SAVISQKPSRDICQRGTSLTIQCQVDSQVTMMFWYRQQPGQSLTLIATANQGSEATYESGFVIDKFPISRPNLTFSTLTVSNMSPEDSSIYLCSVVQGNTIYFGEGSWLTVV.

The rearrangement joins TRBV6-5 to TRBJ1-2; perhaps TRBD1 as D (5 bases). Germline CDR1 and CDR2: MNHEY and SVGAGI. The CDR3 length is 14 residues. V gave up 7 bases and J gave up 8 bases, with 20 bases separating them. For the CDR3, the DNA is TGTGCCAGCACTTTAACAGGAACTATTGGCGGCTACACCTTC. Translation gives CASTLTGTIGGYTF.

The chain has TRBV14 and TRBJ2-5; no clear D. This CDR3 has 15 residues. Trimming removed 5 bases from V and 0 bases from J, with 13 bases in between. CDR1 is SGHDN, CDR2 FVKESK, per germline. The CDR3 region has the DNA TGTGCCAGCAGCGAGATCGGATGGTACCAAGAGACCCAGTACTTC. This translates into CASSEIGWYQETQYF.

This chain connects TRBV6-5 to TRBJ2-5; TRBD2 agrees at 11 bases. Germline lookup yields CDR1 MNHEY and CDR2 SVGAGI. The length of the CDR3 is 15 residues. Trimming cost V 2 bases and J 5 bases; bases outside gene matches: 4. CDR3 nucleotides: TGTGCCAGCAGTTACCCGGGACTAGCGGCGGAGACCCAGTACTTC. Translation: CASSYPGLAAETQYF.

This chain connects TRBV25-1 to TRBJ1-1, with D possibly being TRBD1 (5 bases). Trimming pared 3 bases from V and 0 bases from J, leaving 11 bases between. From germline, CDR1 is MGHDK and CDR2 SYGVNS. The CDR3 sequence is 15 residues long. CDR3 nucleotides: TGTGCCAGCAGTGACAGTCAGGGCATGAACACTGAAGCTTTCTTT. Its protein product is CASSDSQGMNTEAFF.

The rearrangement joins TRBV6-1 to TRBJ2-6; D may correspond to TRBD1 or TRBD2 (5 bases each). The ends were cut back, 3 bases at V and 2 bases at J, with 17 bases in the middle. The CDR3 is 18 amino acids. CDR1 MNHNS and CDR2 SASEGT come from the germline V gene. The CDR3 coding sequence is TGTGCCAGCAGTGAGTTATTGGGACCCGGGGCTGGGGCCAACGTCCTGACTTTC. Translated, it gives CASSELLGPGAGANVLTF.

The chain combines TRBV19 with TRBJ1-5, with D possibly TRBD1 on 5 matching bases. Germline CDR1 and CDR2: LNHDA and SQIVND (reference sequence). The CDR3 has 14 residues. The V and J ends lost 7 bases and 9 bases respectively, with 19 bases between them. CDR3 bases: TGTGCCAGTAAGCCCCCCTTCCAGGGAACGCCCCAGCATTTT. It codes for CASKPPFQGTPQHF.

This clone was detected only once. This chain joins TRBV20-1 and TRBJ1-1; the match to TRBD1 covers 8 bases. Germline-derived CDR1 and CDR2 are DFQATT and SNEGSKA (reference sequence). This CDR3 comprises 11 residues. V trimming: 3 bases; J trimming: 10 bases; junction bases outside the gene matches: 4. The CDR3 is CSASPTGGAFF. CDR3 nucleotide sequence: TGCAGTGCTAGCCCTACAGGGGGAGCTTTCTTT.